The 10 T cell receptor beta chains below come from one sample, sequenced in a study of blood T cell repertoires in COVID-19. The repertoire was sequenced with immunoSEQ multiplex PCR; TCRdb's copy has only in-frame clones and lacks some. The repertoire consists of about 220,000 clones, with approximately 80% occurring once and the leading ten covering around 13%. Sequenced material: peripheral blood. These receptor sequences come from a human donor in a cohort sampled during active COVID-19.

This clone was seen only a few times. The gene calls are TRBV14 and TRBJ1-5; D unclear. Germline CDR1 is SGHDN and CDR2 is FVKESK. The CDR3 extends over 13 amino acids. Trimming stripped 0 bases from V and 11 bases from J, with 11 bases between. The CDR3 loop is CASSQDTRSAQHF. The CDR3 region has the DNA TGTGCCAGCAGCCAAGATACCCGATCAGCCCAGCATTTT.

This chain links TRBV30 with TRBJ1-6, with a tentative D call TRBD1 (6 bases). The CDR3 loop spans 15 amino acids. Trimming removed 4 bases from V and 6 bases from J, with 16 bases in between. Germline-derived CDR1 and CDR2 are GTSNPN and SVGIG (reference sequence). The CDR3 nucleotides are TGTGCCTGGATAACAGGGCGGTTGGGTAATTCACCCCTCCACTTT. Translated, it gives CAWITGRLGNSPLHF.

The chain joins TRBV4-3 to TRBJ2-7, with a possible D match to TRBD1 (5 bases). This CDR3 has 15 residues. Looked up from germline, CDR1 is LGHNA and CDR2 is YSLEER. V lost 4 bases and J lost 0, with 13 bases in between. CDR3 in amino acids: CASSPRHRSSYEQYF. For the CDR3, the DNA is TGCGCCAGCAGCCCCCGGCACAGGAGCTCCTACGAGCAGTACTTC.

The V call is TRBV5-1, the J call TRBJ2-7; the match to TRBD1 covers 10 bases. The CDR3 consists of 16 residues. CDR1 is SGHRS, CDR2 YFSETQ, per germline. V lost 4 bases to trimming and J lost 2 bases; unmatched junction nucleotides: 9. The CDR3 loop is CASSLLLGTGAYEQYF. The CDR3 DNA is TGCGCCAGCAGCCTCTTACTCGGGACAGGGGCCTACGAGCAGTACTTC.

V usage is TRBV6-4 and J usage is TRBJ2-2; 7 nucleotides agree with TRBD2. After removal of 4 bases from V and 6 bases from J, the junction contained 5 bases not matched to a gene. The CDR3 is 14 amino acids. Germline CDR1 and CDR2: MRHNA and SNTAGT. The CDR3 DNA follows: TGTGCCAGCAGTGCCGGGAGGTTGTCCGGGGAGCTGTTTTTT. Translating gives CASSAGRLSGELFF.

The chain couples TRBV4-2 to TRBJ1-6; D possibly corresponds to TRBD1 (5 bases). The CDR3 loop spans 18 amino acids. Trimming removed 3 bases at V and 0 bases at J, with 15 bases between. Germline values: CDR1 LGHNA, CDR2 YNFKEQ. The CDR3 loop reads CASSQGFQGSSYNSPLHF. The CDR3, as DNA: TGTGCCAGCAGCCAGGGGTTTCAGGGTAGCTCCTATAATTCACCCCTCCACTTT.

The genes are TRBV7-2 and TRBJ2-1, with 11 bases that match TRBD2. The CDR3 length is 14 residues. The trim removed 5 bases at V and 6 bases at J, leaving 3 bases unmatched. Germline V gives CDR1 SGHTA, CDR2 FQGNSA. Written as DNA, the CDR3 is TGTGCCAGCAGCCCGGGACTAGCGGCCAATGAGCAGTTCTTC. This codes for CASSPGLAANEQFF.

This clone has just a few counts. CDR3 amino acids: CASTERRGLLGYTF. CDR3 in DNA: TGTGCCAGCACCGAACGAAGGGGTTTATTGGGCTACACCTTC. The genes are TRBV2 and TRBJ1-2, with D maybe TRBD1 (5 bases). The CDR3 covers 14 residues. Between the trimmed V and J ends, which lost 7 bases and 8 bases, there was a span of 20 bases. The germline CDR1 and CDR2 sequences are SNHLY and FYNNEI.

This chain links TRBV24-1 with TRBJ2-3; 11 bases align to TRBD2. The CDR3 consists of 15 residues. Germline V lookup: CDR1 KGHDR, CDR2 SFDVKD. The J segment lost 2 bases and the V segment lost 7 bases, leaving 4 bases of the junction unmatched. The CDR3 DNA is TGTGCCACCAGCGGTAGCGGGGGGGCCACAGATACGCAGTATTTT. Translating gives CATSGSGGATDTQYF.

The V and J genes are TRBV15 and TRBJ1-3, with 7 positions matching TRBD1. With 0 bases clipped from V and 2 bases from J, the junction kept 10 bases outside the gene matches. The length of the CDR3 is 18 residues. Germline V CDR1 and CDR2: LNHNV, YYDKDF (reference sequence). This CDR3 is CATSRDANRGYTGNTIYF. The CDR3 DNA reads TGTGCCACCAGCAGAGATGCGAACAGGGGTTACACTGGAAACACCATATATTTT.